These 12 T cell receptor beta chains were sequenced from one sample in a study of shared clonotypes between healthy human individuals. Profiling relied on immunoSEQ multiplex PCR, and the TCRdb table lists in-frame clones only, not all of them. The table lists fewer than 400,000 clones, over 65% of them singletons. Source material: memory CD4+ T cells sorted from blood. Regarding subset: CD45RA-negative fraction. The receptors come from a man aged 30 to 39 in good health.

This clone was seen more than once but under ten times. The rearrangement links TRBV9 to TRBJ2-3; D may be TRBD2 (6 bases). Germline V gene sequence: CDR1 SGDLS, CDR2 YYNGEE. There are 14 residues in the CDR3. V was trimmed by 0 bases and J by 4 bases, leaving 9 bases between them. The CDR3 nucleotides read TGTGCCAGCAGCGTAGGCGGGAATGCAGATACGCAGTATTTT. This translates into CASSVGGNADTQYF.

The rearrangement joins TRBV5-4 to TRBJ2-3; 9 bases are shared with TRBD1. The germline V gene has CDR1 SGHNT and CDR2 YYREEE (reference sequence). With 4 bases clipped from V and 5 bases from J, the junction kept 5 bases outside the gene matches. The CDR3 length is 14 residues. The CDR3: CASSLQGAGDTQYF. In DNA, the CDR3 is TGTGCCAGCAGCCTACAGGGGGCGGGAGATACGCAGTATTTT.

The chain uses TRBV29-1 and TRBJ2-3; tentatively, D is TRBD2 (6 bases). The CDR3 contains 14 residues. V lost 2 bases to trimming and J lost 1 base, with 10 bases between them. CDR1 and CDR2 from the germline V gene are SQVTM and ANQGSEA. CDR3 protein: CSVEIGGGTDTQYF. Here the CDR3 DNA reads TGCAGCGTTGAAATCGGGGGAGGCACAGATACGCAGTATTTT.

The chain links TRBV15 to TRBJ2-7; 8 nucleotides align to TRBD1. V lost 1 base and J lost 6; bases outside the gene matches: 11. Per the germline V gene, CDR1 is LNHNV and CDR2 is YYDKDF (reference sequence). The CDR3 is 16 residues long. The chain's CDR3 is CATSRGGPGGSGEQYF. CDR3 nucleotide sequence: TGTGCCACCAGCAGAGGTGGCCCAGGGGGCTCCGGCGAGCAGTACTTC.

The rearrangement joins TRBV10-2 to TRBJ1-4; D not certain. Trimming stripped 3 bases from V and 8 bases from J, with 10 bases between. Germline assignment: CDR1 WSHSY and CDR2 SAAADI. There are 13 residues in the CDR3. The CDR3 protein is CASSDVGIEKLFF. The DNA of the CDR3 is TGCGCCAGCAGTGACGTAGGGATAGAAAAACTGTTTTTT.

The gene calls are TRBV28 and TRBJ2-3; D is unclear. Germline lookup yields CDR1 MDHEN and CDR2 SYDVKM. This CDR3 region has 15 residues. V lost 2 bases to trimming and J lost 0 bases, with 9 bases between them. The DNA of the CDR3 is TGTGCCAGCAGTTTAGAGACGACTAGCACAGATACGCAGTATTTT. Its protein product is CASSLETTSTDTQYF.

The chain joins TRBV7-3 to TRBJ1-1; D uncertain. Per the germline V gene, CDR1 is SGHTA and CDR2 is FQGTGA. This CDR3 is built from 14 residues. V shed 1 base and J shed 4 bases, with 10 bases lying between them. In DNA form, the CDR3 reads TGTGCCAGCAGCTTAAGGGGTGGGAGCACTGAAGCTTTCTTT. Residues: CASSLRGGSTEAFF.

The rearrangement links TRBV5-1 to TRBJ2-3; D remains unclear. Germline values: CDR1 SGHRS, CDR2 YFSETQ. CDR3 length: 16 amino acids. The V gene lost 0 bases and the J gene lost 0 bases, with 11 bases spanning the gap. The chain's CDR3 is CASSLGQDTSTDTQYF. CDR3 nucleotide sequence: TGCGCCAGCAGCTTGGGCCAAGACACTAGCACAGATACGCAGTATTTT.

This clone was detected ten times or more. CDR3 bases: TGTGCCAGCAGTTTTTATGGGGTCCACGGGAGAGGAGCCACCGGGGAGCTGTTTTTT. It codes for CASSFYGVHGRGATGELFF. The rearrangement joins TRBV27 to TRBJ2-2; D is perhaps TRBD2 (6 bases). The CDR3 spans 19 residues. Trimming left V 3 bases short and J 4 bases short, with 24 bases between. The germline V gene has CDR1 MNHEY and CDR2 SMNVEV (reference sequence).

This chain uses TRBV10-3 with TRBJ2-1; 14 positions agree with TRBD2. With 3 bases clipped from V and 6 bases from J, the junction kept 4 bases outside the gene matches. CDR3 size: 16 residues. Germline lookup yields CDR1 ENHRY and CDR2 SYGVKD. CDR3 sequence (DNA): TGTGCCATCAGTGACTCCGGGACTAGCGGGAGCAATGAGCAGTTCTTC. It is translated as CAISDSGTSGSNEQFF.

The V gene is TRBV27, the J gene TRBJ2-3; D may be TRBD2 (7 bases). The CDR3 length is 15 residues. Germline assignment: CDR1 MNHEY and CDR2 SMNVEV (reference sequence). Trimming removed 6 bases from V and 1 base from J, with 14 bases in between. The CDR3 loop reads CASSRTRGGTDTQYF. In nucleotides, the CDR3 is TGTGCCAGCAGCAGGACTAGGGGGGGCACAGATACGCAGTATTTT.

The V call is TRBV9, the J call TRBJ2-3; perhaps TRBD1 as D (5 bases). Trimming removed 4 bases from V and 0 bases from J, with 9 bases in between. CDR1 is SGDLS, CDR2 YYNGEE, per germline. The CDR3 length is 14 residues. CDR3 in DNA: TGTGCCAGCAGCAACCAGGGTAGCACAGATACGCAGTATTTT. Translated: CASSNQGSTDTQYF. Drawing the rest from reference TRBV9 and TRBJ2-3, the complete variable domain is DSGVTQTPKHLITATGQRVTLRCSPRSGDLSVYWYQQSLDQGLQFLIQYYNGEERAKGNILERFSAQQFPDLHSELNLSSLELGDSALYFCASSNQGSTDTQYFGPGTRLTVL.